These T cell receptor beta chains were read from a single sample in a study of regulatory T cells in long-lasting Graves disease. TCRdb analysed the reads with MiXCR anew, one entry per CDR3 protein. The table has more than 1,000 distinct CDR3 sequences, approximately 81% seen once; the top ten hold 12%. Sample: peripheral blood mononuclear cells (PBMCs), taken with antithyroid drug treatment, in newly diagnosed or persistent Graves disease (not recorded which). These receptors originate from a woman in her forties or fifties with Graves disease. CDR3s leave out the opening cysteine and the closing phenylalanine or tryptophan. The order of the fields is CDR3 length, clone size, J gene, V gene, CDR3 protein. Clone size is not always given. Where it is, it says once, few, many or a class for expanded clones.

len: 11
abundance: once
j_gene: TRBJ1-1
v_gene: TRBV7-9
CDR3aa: ASSPVDGTEAF

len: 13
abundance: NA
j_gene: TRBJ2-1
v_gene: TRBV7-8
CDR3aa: ASSLTGAEGNEQF

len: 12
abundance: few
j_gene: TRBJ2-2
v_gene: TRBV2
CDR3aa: ASSRTGFTGELF

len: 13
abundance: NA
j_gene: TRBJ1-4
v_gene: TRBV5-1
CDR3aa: ASSLGATTNEKLF

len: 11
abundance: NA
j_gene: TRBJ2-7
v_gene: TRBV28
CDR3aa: ASSWGSRTGSL

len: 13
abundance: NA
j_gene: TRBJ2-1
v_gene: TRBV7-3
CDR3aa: ASSLGDSLGDEQF

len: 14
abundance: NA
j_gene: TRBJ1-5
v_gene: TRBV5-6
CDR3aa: ASSFSEFQGSQPQH

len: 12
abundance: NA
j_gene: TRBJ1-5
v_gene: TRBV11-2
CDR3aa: ASSHDRGDQPQH

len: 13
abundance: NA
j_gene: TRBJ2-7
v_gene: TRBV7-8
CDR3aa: ASSSGTGLTDEQY

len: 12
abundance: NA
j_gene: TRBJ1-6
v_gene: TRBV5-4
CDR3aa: ASSFSSPNSPLH

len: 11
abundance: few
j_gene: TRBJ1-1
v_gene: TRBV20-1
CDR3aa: SATGDGNTEAF

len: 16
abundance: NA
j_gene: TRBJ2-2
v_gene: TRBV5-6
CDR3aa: ASSLKLGLAGHTGELF

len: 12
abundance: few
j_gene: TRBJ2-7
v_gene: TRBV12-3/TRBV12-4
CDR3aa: ASSLDRGVYEQY

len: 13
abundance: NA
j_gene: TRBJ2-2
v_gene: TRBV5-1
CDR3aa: ASSLAGPVAGELF

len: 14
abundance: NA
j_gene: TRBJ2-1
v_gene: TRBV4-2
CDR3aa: ASSQATESSYNEQF

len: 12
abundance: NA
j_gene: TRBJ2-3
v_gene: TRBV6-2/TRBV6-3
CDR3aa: ASTPPGRTDTQY

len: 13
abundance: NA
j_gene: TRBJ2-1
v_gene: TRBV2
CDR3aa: ASSPRVPEYNEQF

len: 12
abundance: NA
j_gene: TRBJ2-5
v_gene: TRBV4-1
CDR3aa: ASSRNRGRETQY

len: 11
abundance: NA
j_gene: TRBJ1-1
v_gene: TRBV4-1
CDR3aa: ASSQAMGTEAF

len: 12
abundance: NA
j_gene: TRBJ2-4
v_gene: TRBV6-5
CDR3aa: ASSYGLAKNIQY

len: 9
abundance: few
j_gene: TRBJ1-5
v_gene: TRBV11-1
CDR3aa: ASSSRGPQH

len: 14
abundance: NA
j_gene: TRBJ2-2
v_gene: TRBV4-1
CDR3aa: ASSGLAGWFAGELF

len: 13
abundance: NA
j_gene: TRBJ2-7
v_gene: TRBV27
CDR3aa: ASSLVGQVRYEQY

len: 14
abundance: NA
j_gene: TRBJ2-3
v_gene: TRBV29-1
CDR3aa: SVESGGVSSTDTQY

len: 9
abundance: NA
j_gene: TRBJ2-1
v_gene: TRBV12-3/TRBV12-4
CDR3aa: ASSPAGEQF

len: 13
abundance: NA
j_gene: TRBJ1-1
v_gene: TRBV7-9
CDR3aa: ASSSSGGMYTEAF

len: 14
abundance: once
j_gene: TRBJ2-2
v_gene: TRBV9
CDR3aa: ASSAQIGQGSGELF

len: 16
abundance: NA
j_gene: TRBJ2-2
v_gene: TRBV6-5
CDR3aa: ASSYSAPWDLSTGELF

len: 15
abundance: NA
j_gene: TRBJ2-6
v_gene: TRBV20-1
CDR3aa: SARPTGVVSGANVLT

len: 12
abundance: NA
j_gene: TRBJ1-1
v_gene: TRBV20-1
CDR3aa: SAERRTLNTEAF

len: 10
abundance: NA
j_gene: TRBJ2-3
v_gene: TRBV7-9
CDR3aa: ASSYPPDTQY

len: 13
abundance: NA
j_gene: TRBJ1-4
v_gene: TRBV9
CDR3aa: ASSVEGGRNEKLF

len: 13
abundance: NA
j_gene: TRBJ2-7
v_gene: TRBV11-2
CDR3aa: ASSRGGQGGYEQY

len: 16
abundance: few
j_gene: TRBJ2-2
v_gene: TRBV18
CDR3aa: ASSPRWLGQENTGELF

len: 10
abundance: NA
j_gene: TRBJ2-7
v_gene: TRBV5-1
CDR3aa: ASSLESDEQY

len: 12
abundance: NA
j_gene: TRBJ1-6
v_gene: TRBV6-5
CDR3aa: ASSYSGPDSPLH

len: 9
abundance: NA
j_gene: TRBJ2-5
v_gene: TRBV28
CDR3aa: ASSLGETQY

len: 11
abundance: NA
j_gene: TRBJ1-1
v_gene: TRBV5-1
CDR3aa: ASSLGVNTEAF

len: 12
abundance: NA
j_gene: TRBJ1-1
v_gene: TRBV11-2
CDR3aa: ASSGGQVNTEAF

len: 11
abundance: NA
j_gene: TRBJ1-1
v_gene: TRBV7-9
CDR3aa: ASSIGQAREAF

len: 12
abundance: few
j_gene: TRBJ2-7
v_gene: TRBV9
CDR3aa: ASSVGGDSYEQY

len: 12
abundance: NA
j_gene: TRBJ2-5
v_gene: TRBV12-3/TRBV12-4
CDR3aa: ASSSSGGKETQY

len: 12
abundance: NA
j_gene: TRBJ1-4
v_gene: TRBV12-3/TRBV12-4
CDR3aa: ASSHTMANEKLF

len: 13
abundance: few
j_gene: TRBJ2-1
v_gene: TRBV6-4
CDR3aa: ASSDSGGGANEQF

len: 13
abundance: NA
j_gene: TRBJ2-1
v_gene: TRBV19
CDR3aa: ASSTDHIQVGEQF

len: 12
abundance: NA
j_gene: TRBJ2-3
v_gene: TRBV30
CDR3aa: ACLLGSRTDTQY

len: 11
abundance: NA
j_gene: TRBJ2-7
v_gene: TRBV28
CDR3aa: ATRSTAHYEQY